This TCR beta chain was documented in a study of blood T cell repertoires in COVID-19. As for the study in general: The United States, Italy and Spain were the sources of the acute and convalescent COVID-19 samples.

Measured with immunoSEQ multiplex PCR; TCRdb has only the in-frame clones, and not every one. The sample lists approximately 290,000 clones, approximately 89% occurring once. Germline CDR1 reads MDHEN; CDR2 reads SYDVKM. This CDR3 is 14 amino acids long. Trimming took off 5 bases at V and 7 bases at J, with 17 bases between the two ends. The V call is TRBV28, the J call TRBJ1-2, with a possible D match to TRBD1 (5 bases). Material: peripheral blood. This TCR was sampled from a woman in her sixties or seventies with acute or convalescent COVID-19. The CDR3 loop is CASSVYRDFTGYTF. For the CDR3, the DNA is TGTGCCAGCAGTGTATACCGGGACTTTACTGGCTACACCTTC.